A selection of T cell receptor beta chains follows, all from one sample in a study of T cells in localized non-small cell lung cancer. Clones were read by immunoSEQ multiplex PCR, and TCRdb kept only the in-frame ones, dropping some. The data contain some 21,000 clones, about 88% of them singletons. The sequences come from peripheral blood, collected before any cancer treatment. The source is a man between 40 and 75 years old with stage I lung adenocarcinoma. Each CDR3 is given with its conserved first and last residue. The D gene is left open where the match is weak. Size tells how often a clone was seen (once, few, many) or the class of an expanded clone, and some rows leave it out.

clone_size	d_call	v_call	j_call	cdr3_nt	cdr3_aa
-	-	TRBV5-1	TRBJ1-1	TGCGCCAGCGAAGGGGACACTGAAGCTTTCTTT	CASEGDTEAFF
once	TRBD1	TRBV27	TRBJ2-7	TGTGCCAGCAGTTTCGACGGGACAGGGGTCTACGAGCAGTACTTC	CASSFDGTGVYEQYF
-	TRBD1	TRBV19	TRBJ1-2	TGTGCCAGTAGTGGCCGCGGGACAGGGGAGGAAGGCTACACCTTC	CASSGRGTGEEGYTF
-	-	TRBV27	TRBJ1-2	TGTGCCAGCAGTTTTTCTTCATCATTGGGTGAAGTCATCAGGCCTGATCATAACTATGGCTACACCTTC	CASSFSSSLGEVIRPDHNYGYTF
-	-	TRBV9	TRBJ2-1	TGTGCCAGCAGCGCCGTCGGTAGTGACTTGAGCTCCTACAATGAGCAGTTCTTC	CASSAVGSDLSSYNEQFF
-	TRBD1	TRBV10-1	TRBJ2-2	TGCGCCAGCGCGAGACAGGGGGCGAACACCGGGGAGCTGTTTTTT	CASARQGANTGELFF
-	-	TRBV29-1	TRBJ1-5	TGCAGCGTTTCACTCCAGGGACTCGGGCAGCCCCAGCATTTT	CSVSLQGLGQPQHF
once	-	TRBV4-1	TRBJ2-3	TGCGCCAGCAGCCAGCAAGGGGGGCCTAGCACAGATACGCAGTATTTT	CASSQQGGPSTDTQYF
-	TRBD1	TRBV5-1	TRBJ1-2	TGCGCCAGCAGCTTGGACAGGGGTAAGAATGGCTACACCTTC	CASSLDRGKNGYTF
-	-	TRBV27	TRBJ2-5	TGTGCCAGCAGTTCGACAGTACAAGAGACCCAGTACTTC	CASSSTVQETQYF
-	TRBD1	TRBV30	TRBJ2-7	TGTGCCTGGAGCAAGGACAGGAACTCCTACGAGCAGTACTTC	CAWSKDRNSYEQYF
-	-	TRBV5-1	TRBJ2-3	TGCGCCAGCAGCTTGGCGAGCGGCACAGATACGCAGTATTTT	CASSLASGTDTQYF
-	-	TRBV5-1	TRBJ2-1	TGCGCCAGCAGCTTGGCGATCGGCAATGAGCAGTTCTTC	CASSLAIGNEQFF
-	-	TRBV18	TRBJ2-2	TGTGCCAGCTCACCACCCCAGCGGCCGTACACCGGGGAGCTGTTTTTT	CASSPPQRPYTGELFF
-	-	TRBV4-1	TRBJ1-5	TGCGCCAGCAGCCAAGGGGGCAGGGATAGGGAGCCCCAGCATTTT	CASSQGGRDREPQHF
-	TRBD1	TRBV9	TRBJ1-1	TGTGCCAGCAGCGTAGTGGGGCAGGGGGACACTGAAGCTTTCTTT	CASSVVGQGDTEAFF
-	TRBD1	TRBV5-1	TRBJ2-3	TGCGCCAGCTCTACCGGGACAGGGACGCCAGATACGCAGTATTTT	CASSTGTGTPDTQYF
-	-	TRBV28	TRBJ2-7	TGTGCCAGCAGATCGTCGGGGGCGCGAGACGAGCAGTACTTC	CASRSSGARDEQYF
-	TRBD1	TRBV2	TRBJ1-1	TGTGCCAGCAATCGGACAGGGCCGAACACTGAAGCTTTCTTT	CASNRTGPNTEAFF
-	-	TRBV14	TRBJ1-1	TGTGCCAGCAGCCAACCGAACACTGAAGCTTTCTTT	CASSQPNTEAFF
-	-	TRBV27	TRBJ2-2	TGTGCCAGCAGTTTTTTTGTCAACACCGGGGAGCTGTTTTTT	CASSFFVNTGELFF
-	-	TRBV15	TRBJ1-5	TGTGCCACCAGCAGACCTACACCAACGGGGAGCAATCAGCCCCAGCATTTT	CATSRPTPTGSNQPQHF
-	TRBD1	TRBV19	TRBJ2-7	TGTGCCAGTAGTATCTTGACAGGGGCGTCCTACGAGCAGTACTTC	CASSILTGASYEQYF
few	-	TRBV5-5	TRBJ1-1	TGTGCCAGCAGCCCCGAAGAGAGAATCCGGACTGAAGCTTTCTTT	CASSPEERIRTEAFF
-	-	TRBV6-5	TRBJ2-2	TGTGCCAGCAGTTACTCTTGGGGGGCCGGGGAGCTGTTTTTT	CASSYSWGAGELFF
-	-	TRBV6-1	TRBJ1-2	TGTGCCAGCAGCCCCCAGGATCTTGGGGGCTACACCTTC	CASSPQDLGGYTF
few	-	TRBV6-1	TRBJ1-3	TGTGCCAGCAGGGCAGGGGCTGGAAACACCATATATTTT	CASRAGAGNTIYF
-	TRBD1	TRBV6-5	TRBJ1-1	TGTGCCAGCAGTACTTACAGGGGGAACACTGAAGCTTTCTTT	CASSTYRGNTEAFF
-	TRBD2	TRBV2	TRBJ2-1	TGTGCCAGCAGTGACCCTAGCGGGACGTCCTACAATGAGCAGTTCTTC	CASSDPSGTSYNEQFF
-	-	TRBV11-3	TRBJ2-3	TGTGCCAGCAGTCCGCGGGGACCAACAGATACGCAGTATTTT	CASSPRGPTDTQYF
-	-	TRBV11-3	TRBJ1-2	TGTGCCAGCAGCTTATTTTTGGGGGGCGCGAATGGCTACACCTTC	CASSLFLGGANGYTF